Listed below are T cell receptor beta chains from one sample, sequenced in a study of T cell responses to AZD1222 COVID-19 vaccine. The table came from immunoSEQ multiplex PCR; TCRdb's copy has only in-frame clones and leaves some out. The sample shows 150,000 or so clones, 90% of them seen only once. The sequencing used peripheral blood, collected 28 days after the second AZD1222 dose. These receptors all stem from an adult who received the AZD1222 COVID-19 vaccine. Both conserved end residues are part of each CDR3. A D gene is named only where the DNA matches it firmly. Rows may omit the clone size; those that give it use once, few, many or a size class.

V gene: TRBV3-1/TRBV3-2
J gene: TRBJ1-6
clone size: -
D gene: -
CDR3 DNA: TGTGCCAGCAGCCAAGGGTGGACGACCGGAGCCCTCCACTTT
CDR3 protein: CASSQGWTTGALHF

V gene: TRBV2
J gene: TRBJ2-7
clone size: -
D gene: TRBD2
CDR3 DNA: TGTGCCAGCAGTGTGGTCAGCGGGGGGCCCTACGAGCAGTACTTC
CDR3 protein: CASSVVSGGPYEQYF

V gene: TRBV5-4
J gene: TRBJ1-2
clone size: -
D gene: TRBD1
CDR3 DNA: TGTGCCAGCAGCTCCGGGACAGGGGCCTACTATGGCTACACCTTC
CDR3 protein: CASSSGTGAYYGYTF

V gene: TRBV30
J gene: TRBJ1-1
clone size: -
D gene: -
CDR3 DNA: TGTGCCTGGACGGCGGGGCTTAGTACTGAAGCTTTCTTT
CDR3 protein: CAWTAGLSTEAFF

V gene: TRBV10-2
J gene: TRBJ1-2
clone size: -
D gene: TRBD1
CDR3 DNA: TGCGCCAGCAGTGAGTCTCATGGGACAGGGGACTATGGCTACACCTTC
CDR3 protein: CASSESHGTGDYGYTF

V gene: TRBV11-3
J gene: TRBJ2-7
clone size: -
D gene: TRBD1
CDR3 DNA: TGTGCCAGCAGCGTGGGACAGGCTATAGGCGAGCAGTACTTC
CDR3 protein: CASSVGQAIGEQYF

V gene: TRBV11-2
J gene: TRBJ1-5
clone size: -
D gene: TRBD1
CDR3 DNA: TGTGCCAGCAGCTTAGGTGTCAGGGGGAATCAGCCCCAGCATTTT
CDR3 protein: CASSLGVRGNQPQHF

V gene: TRBV7-9
J gene: TRBJ1-2
clone size: -
D gene: -
CDR3 DNA: TGTGCCAGCAGCGCCGCGCGGCGGACTAACTATGGCTACACCTTC
CDR3 protein: CASSAARRTNYGYTF

V gene: TRBV30
J gene: TRBJ1-1
clone size: -
D gene: TRBD1
CDR3 DNA: TGTGCCTGGAGTGTACGGACAGGGCGGTGGAACACTGAAGCTTTCTTT
CDR3 protein: CAWSVRTGRWNTEAFF

V gene: TRBV5-1
J gene: TRBJ2-7
clone size: -
D gene: TRBD1
CDR3 DNA: TGCGCCAGCAGCCGCGGAGACAGGGACCGGAGCGAGCAGTACTTC
CDR3 protein: CASSRGDRDRSEQYF

V gene: TRBV7-6
J gene: TRBJ2-5
clone size: -
D gene: TRBD1
CDR3 DNA: TGTGCCAGCAGCATACGGGGGACAGGGGCCGCGTTTAGGCAAGAGACCCAGTACTTC
CDR3 protein: CASSIRGTGAAFRQETQYF

V gene: TRBV7-3
J gene: TRBJ1-2
clone size: -
D gene: TRBD1
CDR3 DNA: TGTGCCAGCAGCTCCGGACAGGGCTATGGCTACACCTTC
CDR3 protein: CASSSGQGYGYTF

V gene: TRBV18
J gene: TRBJ2-2
clone size: -
D gene: -
CDR3 DNA: TGTGCCAGCTCACCAGCCCCCGGGGAGCTGTTTTTT
CDR3 protein: CASSPAPGELFF

V gene: TRBV12-3/TRBV12-4
J gene: TRBJ1-6
clone size: -
D gene: -
CDR3 DNA: TGTGCCAGCAGTTTCGAGTATTCACCCCTCCACTTT
CDR3 protein: CASSFEYSPLHF

V gene: TRBV3-1/TRBV3-2
J gene: TRBJ2-1
clone size: -
D gene: TRBD2
CDR3 DNA: TGTGCCAGCAGCCAAAGGGGACTAGCGGGAAATGAGCAGTTCTTC
CDR3 protein: CASSQRGLAGNEQFF

V gene: TRBV5-1
J gene: TRBJ1-4
clone size: once
D gene: TRBD1
CDR3 DNA: TGCGCCAGCAGCAACCCACAGGGGTCCAATGAAAAACTGTTTTTT
CDR3 protein: CASSNPQGSNEKLFF

V gene: TRBV11-2
J gene: TRBJ1-2
clone size: -
D gene: -
CDR3 DNA: TGTGCCAGCAGCTTCTACGAATATGGCTACACCTTC
CDR3 protein: CASSFYEYGYTF

V gene: TRBV14
J gene: TRBJ2-7
clone size: once
D gene: TRBD1
CDR3 DNA: TGTGCCAGCAGCACCACATCCGGGACAGGGTCCTTTCGTATCTACGAGCAGTACTTC
CDR3 protein: CASSTTSGTGSFRIYEQYF

V gene: TRBV19
J gene: TRBJ2-7
clone size: few
D gene: TRBD1
CDR3 DNA: TGTGCCAGTAGTATGGGGGACAGGAGTCCCTACGAGCAGTACTTC
CDR3 protein: CASSMGDRSPYEQYF

V gene: TRBV7-3
J gene: TRBJ2-5
clone size: -
D gene: -
CDR3 DNA: TGTGCCAGCAGCTCCGATCTGAAGGGCGGAGAGACCCAGTACTTC
CDR3 protein: CASSSDLKGGETQYF

V gene: TRBV25-1
J gene: TRBJ1-1
clone size: few
D gene: TRBD1
CDR3 DNA: TGTGCCAGCAGTGCCCGGACAGGGGGCAACACTGAAGCTTTCTTT
CDR3 protein: CASSARTGGNTEAFF

V gene: TRBV28
J gene: TRBJ1-1
clone size: -
D gene: TRBD1
CDR3 DNA: TGTGCCAGCAGTGGAGGGGGCGCAAACACTGAAGCTTTCTTT
CDR3 protein: CASSGGGANTEAFF

V gene: TRBV27
J gene: TRBJ2-7
clone size: -
D gene: TRBD2
CDR3 DNA: TGTGCCAGCAGTTCTTCCGGGACTAGCGGGAATCGCGAGCAGTACTTC
CDR3 protein: CASSSSGTSGNREQYF

V gene: TRBV7-2
J gene: TRBJ1-6
clone size: -
D gene: -
CDR3 DNA: TGTGCCAGCAGCCCCCCACCTCAGGAAGGTTCACCCCTCCACTTT
CDR3 protein: CASSPPPQEGSPLHF

V gene: TRBV30
J gene: TRBJ1-2
clone size: -
D gene: -
CDR3 DNA: TGTGCCTGTGGGGGGGACTTAGCTAACTATGGCTACACCTTC
CDR3 protein: CACGGDLANYGYTF

V gene: TRBV21-1
J gene: TRBJ1-3
clone size: -
D gene: -
CDR3 DNA: TGTGCCAGCAGCAAAATCCAGGGGGCAGGAAACACCATATATTTT
CDR3 protein: CASSKIQGAGNTIYF

V gene: TRBV6-1
J gene: TRBJ1-2
clone size: -
D gene: -
CDR3 DNA: TGTGCCAGCAGTGAGACTCTCTGGGGCTACACCTTC
CDR3 protein: CASSETLWGYTF

V gene: TRBV11-3
J gene: TRBJ2-7
clone size: few
D gene: -
CDR3 DNA: TGTGCCAGCAGCTTAAGATCAGGGACCCACGAGCAGTACTTC
CDR3 protein: CASSLRSGTHEQYF

V gene: TRBV24-1
J gene: TRBJ1-5
clone size: once
D gene: -
CDR3 DNA: TGTGCCACCAGTGCCCTCCCCTTGACAGGCCCTTATAATCAGCCCCAGCATTTT
CDR3 protein: CATSALPLTGPYNQPQHF

V gene: TRBV4-3
J gene: TRBJ1-2
clone size: -
D gene: -
CDR3 DNA: TGCGCCAGCAGCCAAGCGACAGGAGTGTTCTATGGCTACACCTTC
CDR3 protein: CASSQATGVFYGYTF

V gene: TRBV28
J gene: TRBJ1-5
clone size: -
D gene: -
CDR3 DNA: TGTGCCAGCAGTACCCGACAGGCTAGAGTCTATCAGCCCCAGCATTTT
CDR3 protein: CASSTRQARVYQPQHF

V gene: TRBV12-3/TRBV12-4
J gene: TRBJ1-6
clone size: -
D gene: -
CDR3 DNA: TGTGCCAGCAGAGGGATCGATAATTCACCCCTCCACTTT
CDR3 protein: CASRGIDNSPLHF

V gene: TRBV28
J gene: TRBJ1-2
clone size: -
D gene: -
CDR3 DNA: TGTGCCTGCAGGGAAAACTATGGCTACACCTTC
CDR3 protein: CACRENYGYTF

V gene: TRBV6-1
J gene: TRBJ1-6
clone size: -
D gene: -
CDR3 DNA: TGTGCCAGCAGTGAGACATTGGTGGGGGAGTACAATTCACCCCTCCACTTT
CDR3 protein: CASSETLVGEYNSPLHF

V gene: TRBV6-5
J gene: TRBJ2-1
clone size: -
D gene: TRBD1
CDR3 DNA: TGTGCCAGCAGCCTCAGGGGGCTCCCGGATGAGCAGTTCTTC
CDR3 protein: CASSLRGLPDEQFF

V gene: TRBV30
J gene: TRBJ1-3
clone size: -
D gene: -
CDR3 DNA: TGTGCCTGGAGTATGAGGGACTCTGGAAACACCATATATTTT
CDR3 protein: CAWSMRDSGNTIYF

V gene: TRBV5-1
J gene: TRBJ1-3
clone size: -
D gene: -
CDR3 DNA: TGCGCCAGCAGCTTAGGGACCCTAAGGACAGGAAACACCATATATTTT
CDR3 protein: CASSLGTLRTGNTIYF

V gene: TRBV30
J gene: TRBJ1-6
clone size: -
D gene: -
CDR3 DNA: TGTGCCTGGGTGAGAGAGACCCGTGGTGGTTCACCCCTCCACTTT
CDR3 protein: CAWVRETRGGSPLHF

V gene: TRBV24-1
J gene: TRBJ2-5
clone size: -
D gene: -
CDR3 DNA: TGTGCCACCAGTGACCCACAGGATTTTCAAGAGACCCAGTACTTC
CDR3 protein: CATSDPQDFQETQYF

V gene: TRBV28
J gene: TRBJ1-2
clone size: -
D gene: -
CDR3 DNA: TGTGCCAGCCAACTTCCCGGGAACTATGGCTACACCTTC
CDR3 protein: CASQLPGNYGYTF

V gene: TRBV21-1
J gene: TRBJ2-5
clone size: -
D gene: -
CDR3 DNA: TGTGCCAGCAGCAAAGAGAGCCGTCAGCAAGAGACCCAGTACTTC
CDR3 protein: CASSKESRQQETQYF

V gene: TRBV11-3
J gene: TRBJ2-1
clone size: once
D gene: TRBD1
CDR3 DNA: TGTGCCAGCAGCCCGGGACAGGGTGGGGATGAGCAGTTCTTC
CDR3 protein: CASSPGQGGDEQFF

V gene: TRBV28
J gene: TRBJ2-7
clone size: -
D gene: TRBD2
CDR3 DNA: TGTGCCAGCAGTCTGGCGGGGGTCTCCTACGAGCAGTACTTC
CDR3 protein: CASSLAGVSYEQYF

V gene: TRBV18
J gene: TRBJ2-2
clone size: -
D gene: TRBD2
CDR3 DNA: TGTGCCAGCTCACCTCCGGGACTAGCGGGAGGCAGGGAGCTGTTTTTT
CDR3 protein: CASSPPGLAGGRELFF

V gene: TRBV28
J gene: TRBJ1-4
clone size: -
D gene: TRBD1
CDR3 DNA: TGTGCCAGCAGGGACAGGGGAAATAATGAAAAACTGTTTTTT
CDR3 protein: CASRDRGNNEKLFF

V gene: TRBV5-1
J gene: TRBJ2-3
clone size: -
D gene: TRBD1
CDR3 DNA: TGCGCCAGCAGCTTGATGGCGGGACAGGGGACAGATACGCAGTATTTT
CDR3 protein: CASSLMAGQGTDTQYF

V gene: TRBV24-1
J gene: TRBJ2-5
clone size: -
D gene: -
CDR3 DNA: TGTGCCACCAGTGATCGCCTTAAAGAGACCCAGTACTTC
CDR3 protein: CATSDRLKETQYF

V gene: TRBV6-5
J gene: TRBJ1-2
clone size: -
D gene: TRBD1
CDR3 DNA: TGTGCCAGCAGTTATACAGGGGGGCATGGCTACACCTTC
CDR3 protein: CASSYTGGHGYTF

V gene: TRBV7-9
J gene: TRBJ2-7
clone size: -
D gene: -
CDR3 DNA: TGTGCCAGCAGCTTGGGCGCGGAGGCCTACGAGCAGTACTTC
CDR3 protein: CASSLGAEAYEQYF

V gene: TRBV7-2
J gene: TRBJ2-3
clone size: -
D gene: -
CDR3 DNA: TGTGCCAGCAGCTATTCTGGGGGTCGCAGAGATACGCAGTATTTT
CDR3 protein: CASSYSGGRRDTQYF

V gene: TRBV5-1
J gene: TRBJ2-3
clone size: -
D gene: -
CDR3 DNA: TGCGCATCTAACCAGGGCAGCACAGATACGCAGTATTTT
CDR3 protein: CASNQGSTDTQYF

V gene: TRBV24-1
J gene: TRBJ2-3
clone size: -
D gene: TRBD2
CDR3 DNA: TGTGCCACCAGGGCTCGGACTAGCGGGGGGGCGGGGACAGATACGCAGTATTTT
CDR3 protein: CATRARTSGGAGTDTQYF

V gene: TRBV7-9
J gene: TRBJ1-1
clone size: -
D gene: TRBD1
CDR3 DNA: TGTGCCAGCAGCTTAGAAGGGACAGCGAACACTGAAGCTTTCTTT
CDR3 protein: CASSLEGTANTEAFF

V gene: TRBV6-5
J gene: TRBJ2-1
clone size: once
D gene: TRBD1
CDR3 DNA: TGTGCCAGCAGCCGAGACAGGGGGTGGGACAATGAGCAGTTCTTC
CDR3 protein: CASSRDRGWDNEQFF

V gene: TRBV12-3/TRBV12-4
J gene: TRBJ1-3
clone size: -
D gene: TRBD1
CDR3 DNA: TGTGCCAGCACAAACAGGGGAGGAAACACCATATATTTT
CDR3 protein: CASTNRGGNTIYF